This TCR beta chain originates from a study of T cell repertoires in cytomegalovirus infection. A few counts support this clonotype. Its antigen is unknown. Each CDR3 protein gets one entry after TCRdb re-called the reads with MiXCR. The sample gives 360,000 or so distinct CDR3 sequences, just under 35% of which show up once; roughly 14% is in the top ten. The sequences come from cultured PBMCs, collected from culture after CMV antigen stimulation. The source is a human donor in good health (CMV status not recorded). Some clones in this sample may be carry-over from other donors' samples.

The CDR3 DNA is TGTGCCAGCAGTTATTGGGGACAGGGGGCCAAAAACATTCAGTACTTC. It is translated as CASSYWGQGAKNIQYF. This chain joins TRBV12-3 or TRBV12-4 and TRBJ2-4, with 10 positions matching TRBD1. This CDR3 has 16 amino acids. V lost 4 bases, J lost 1 base, and 4 bases stayed unmatched.